This T cell receptor (beta chain) was captured in a study of blood T cells in healthy people across ages (dated by TCRdb to between 2015 and 2017). Broadly, across the study: In model experiments, template switching captured about one uniquely barcoded TCR beta cDNA molecule for every two T cells. Using deep sequencing normalized with unique cDNA molecular identifiers, the study measured how TCR beta repertoire diversity changes with age. The donors were divided into four age groups: young (average approximately 16 years), middle-aged (approximately 39), aged (approximately 62) and long-lived (roughly 82). Donors of different ages were randomly distributed across sequencing lanes to avoid experimental bias. Two additional independent replicas of 1 million unique cDNA reads from the same blood draw were analyzed for two donors (one aged 18 to 30 and one aged 80 or older). Beyond this particular receptor, the publication reports: Observed TCR beta diversity correlated strongly with the percentage of naive T cells measured by flow cytometry. The CMV infection status of donors was not known, potentially confounding age-related changes in expanded clonotypes. As age increased, observed TCR beta diversity per million T cells dropped in a roughly linear way, and a significant reduction was already evident by age roughly 36. Compared with the aged group, the long-lived group had more naive CD4+ T cells, fewer expanded clones and increased TCR diversity, suggesting age selection. Bulk unsorted PBMC profiling prevented conclusive comparison of naive and antigen-experienced compartments. Total diversity estimates from one million sequenced T cells were considered lower bounds and underestimates.

The 40 or so donors, aged about 6 to 100 years, were systemically healthy Caucasian individuals from Russia. Each donor gave 8 to 10 milliliters of peripheral blood, collected into EDTA-treated Vacutainer tubes. Ficoll-Paque density-gradient centrifugation was used to isolate PBMCs, with at least 6.5 million per sample. Total RNA was extracted from PBMCs with Trizol reagent, with at least 6 micrograms obtained per sample. Naive CD45RAhigh/CD27high T cell percentages were measured by flow cytometry on a PBMC aliquot from every donor. Based on the germline V gene (reference sequence), the CDR1 and CDR2 sequences are DFQATT and SNEGSKA. Including the terminal cysteine and phenylalanine, the CDR3 comprises 15 residues. Solely the CDR3 DNA is kept, with 45 bases framed from the first base. Ends trimmed: V by 4 bases, J by 6 bases; bases unmatched to a gene: 14. Libraries were prepared through 5' RACE. Sequencing relied on an Illumina HiSeq 2500. A second 7 to 11 cycle PCR used a sample-barcoded 5' primer and a J-beta primer mix. Each TCR beta cDNA molecule received a unique molecular identifier from a template-switch 5' adaptor carrying 12 random nucleotides. Each sample yielded at least 3 million CDR3-containing paired-end reads. First-strand cDNA was synthesized from all RNA with the Mint cDNA synthesis kit, primed by a TRBC-specific oligonucleotide. Following uracil-DNA glycosylase treatment, a first 18-cycle PCR with universal primers M1SS and BC2_uni_R was performed on all cDNA. As for how the authors treated the data: For normalization, 1 million high-quality reads, each with a distinct molecular identifier, were randomly selected from each sample. Instead of being binned into consensus sequences, reads that shared molecular identifiers were thrown out. CDR3 identification, clonotype clustering and error correction used MiTCR with a Q25 quality threshold and the strictest error-elimination algorithm. A nonparametric unseen species model with Euler transformation was used to estimate lower-bound total TCR beta diversity. TCRdb took the public reads, trimmed them with fastp at Q25, ran MiXCR for clone calling and kept in-frame beta chains. All rows with the same CDR3 protein become a single entry with the most common DNA and genes. The V and J calls come from TCRdb's annotation, not from the publication. Present in this sample are about 700,000 distinct CDR3 sequences, about 30% of which were seen just once. Clones ranked in the top ten supply approximately 15% of the sample.

This clonotype appeared a few times. Which antigen it targets is not known. No base-level quality is on record; no much larger clone is a single base apart. The TCR was taken from a woman of 80 years or more in good health. Donor details come from another sample of the same person, matched by shared clones. The sequenced material came from blood. The receptor chain draws on TRBV20-1 and TRBJ1-1; 7 nucleotides in the junction match TRBD1. The CDR3 has the sequence CSAKPMTGNGAEAFF. In nucleotides, the sequence is TGCAGTGCTAAACCCATGACAGGGAACGGCGCTGAAGCTTTCTTT.